The 23 T cell receptor beta chains below all came from one sample that was sequenced in a study of T cells in Graves' hyperthyroidism and ophthalmopathy. From RNA transcripts, TCR beta CDR3 regions were amplified. First-round RT-PCR targeting the TCR CDR3 was performed with the HTBI primer set. MiXCR, applied by TCRdb to the multiplex PCR reads, yields one record per CDR3 protein. The top ten hold approximately 44% of the sample, which has about 500,000 distinct CDR3 sequences, about 45% seen once. What was sequenced was peripheral blood or thyroid tissue (not recorded which). These receptors originate from an adult woman with Graves' disease, either hyperthyroidism or ophthalmopathy (not recorded which).

This clonotype was seen a few times. The chain combines TRBV20-1 with TRBJ1-2, with TRBD1 as a possible D gene (5 bases). V gave up 1 base and J gave up 2 bases, with 14 bases separating them. Germline loops: CDR1 DFQATT, CDR2 SNEGSKA (reference sequence). This CDR3 is 15 amino acids long. The CDR3 spells CSARGRGTLNYGYTF. The CDR3 DNA sequence: TGCAGTGCTAGAGGGAGGGGAACGTTGAACTATGGCTACACCTTC.

Worth noting for this clonotype: A much more abundant neighbour one base away suggests this may be a read error. The genes are TRBV9 and TRBJ2-2, with TRBD1 identical over 12 bases. CDR3 size: 16 residues. V dropped 7 bases and J dropped 6; count of bases not matched to a gene: 10. The germline gives CDR1 SGDLS, CDR2 YYNGEE. CDR3: CASGIRDRGLAGELFF. For the CDR3, the DNA is TGTGCCAGCGGCATCCGGGACAGGGGGCTAGCCGGGGAGCTGTTTTTT.

This clonotype was recorded at least ten times. The chain has TRBV4-3 and TRBJ1-5; D not certain. The CDR3 contains 13 residues. The V gene lost 1 base and the J gene lost 7 bases, with 8 bases spanning the gap. CDR1 is LGHNA and CDR2 is YSLEER in the germline V gene. The CDR3 region is CASSQGRNQPQHF. The CDR3 nucleotides read TGCGCCAGCAGCCAAGGACGGAACCAGCCCCAGCATTTT.

This clonotype showed up many times. The V gene is TRBV15, the J gene TRBJ1-5; the D gene is possibly TRBD1 (6 bases). The germline V gene encodes CDR1 LNHNV and CDR2 YYDKDF (reference sequence). The V gene lost 0 bases and the J gene lost 6 bases, with 12 bases spanning the gap. The CDR3 spans 15 residues. The CDR3 region is CATSREGAAFQPQHF. The CDR3 DNA sequence: TGTGCCACCAGCAGAGAGGGGGCCGCGTTTCAGCCCCAGCATTTT.

The genes are TRBV6-5 and TRBJ1-5, with TRBD1 matching 11 bases. Germline V gene sequence: CDR1 MNHEY, CDR2 SVGAGI. The length of the CDR3 is 15 residues. The trim removed 4 bases at V and 4 bases at J, leaving 3 bases unmatched. CDR3 sequence: CASSLGQGANQPQHF. The CDR3 nucleotides read TGTGCCAGCAGTTTAGGACAGGGGGCAAATCAGCCCCAGCATTTT.

J is TRBJ1-6 and V is TRBV10-1; a weak D match, TRBD1 (5 bases). From germline, CDR1 is WNHNN and CDR2 SYGVQD (reference sequence). The CDR3 runs to 12 residues. The V and J ends lost 6 bases and 10 bases respectively, with 10 bases between them. The CDR3: CASSQGRSPLHF. CDR3 nucleotides: TGCGCCAGCAGCCAGGGACGATCACCCCTCCACTTT.

The chain employs TRBV28 and TRBJ1-2, with D hard to call. Per the germline V gene, CDR1 is MDHEN and CDR2 is SYDVKM. The CDR3 has 14 amino acids. Deletions cut 6 bases from V and 4 bases from J, with 15 bases between. CDR3 amino acids: CASSPLAGSYGYTF. DNA for the CDR3: TGTGCCAGCAGCCCCTTGGCGGGGAGCTATGGCTACACCTTC.

As to this clonotype: The CDR3 carries no conserved terminal phenylalanine or tryptophan, so it likely arises from a read error. The DNA is omitted, as the CDR3 cannot be located on it reliably, and the CDR3 follows TCRdb's listing. V and J are TRBV2 and TRBJ1-4; no check of the table's D call, TRBD1, against the DNA was made. Per germline, CDR1 SNHLY and CDR2 FYNNEI. The CDR3 has 12 amino acids, counting both end residues. The CDR3 spells CASRDPRTGGGI.

The chain couples TRBV7-2 to TRBJ2-7; D gene ambiguous. V gave up 5 bases and J gave up 3 bases, with 17 bases separating them. Germline V gene sequence: CDR1 SGHTA, CDR2 FQGNSA. CDR3 length: 15 amino acids. CDR3 residues: CASSKGPSLLYEQYF. For the CDR3, the DNA is TGTGCCAGCAGCAAAGGACCATCGCTACTCTACGAGCAGTACTTC.

The V and J genes are TRBV6-5 and TRBJ2-2, with D hard to call. This CDR3 is 13 amino acids long. Germline assignment: CDR1 MNHEY and CDR2 SVGAGI. V gave up 5 bases and J gave up 7 bases, with 11 bases separating them. CDR3 in amino acids: CASSRSTDGELFF. The CDR3 region has the DNA TGTGCCAGCAGTAGATCGACCGACGGGGAGCTGTTTTTT.

This clonotype showed up many times. The chain has TRBV7-2 and TRBJ2-5; 13 nucleotides line up with TRBD2. The CDR3 consists of 16 residues. J was trimmed by 6 bases and V by 1 base; bases with no gene match: 5. Germline V gives CDR1 SGHTA, CDR2 FQGNSA. CDR3 loop: CASSLEGTSGIKTQYF. The CDR3 DNA is TGTGCCAGCAGCTTAGAGGGGACTAGCGGGATCAAGACCCAGTACTTC.

CDR3 amino acids: CAIRRVAGGNEQFF. In DNA form, the CDR3 reads TGTGCCATCAGGCGGGTAGCGGGGGGAAATGAGCAGTTCTTC. This chain connects TRBV10-3 to TRBJ2-7; 10 bases map to TRBD2. The DNA end is more similar to TRBJ2-1, so the J call may be wrong. The CDR3 is 14 amino acids. From germline, CDR1 is ENHRY and CDR2 SYGVKD.

This clonotype was observed many times. This sequence joins TRBV25-1 and TRBJ1-2; TRBD1 matches 8 bases. CDR1 and CDR2 (germline): MGHDK, SYGVNS. This CDR3 is built from 15 residues. With 1 base clipped from V and 4 bases from J, the junction kept 5 bases outside the gene matches. For the CDR3, the DNA is TGTGCCAGCAGTGAATTGGCAGGGGGCGGCTATGGCTACACCTTC. This translates into CASSELAGGGYGYTF.

The rearrangement joins TRBV7-4 to TRBJ2-7; D gene unclear. Looked up from germline, CDR1 is SGHVT and CDR2 is SQSDAQ. Trimming took 6 bases from V and 4 from J, leaving 22 bases between them. This CDR3 has 16 residues. CDR3 sequence (DNA): TGTGCCAGCAGTGAATTCGCCCCGGTGGGTCGGTACGAGCAGTACTTC. This translates into CASSEFAPVGRYEQYF.

This clonotype occurred many times. A junction boundary mismatches the germline segment, possibly from a read error. The V and J genes are TRBV7-6 and TRBJ1-6; D gene ambiguous. The length of the CDR3 is 15 residues. Germline V CDR1 and CDR2: SGHVS, FNYEAQ. The DNA for the CDR3 is TGTGCCAGCAGCCTAGCAGAGTTTAAGTCTTCACCCCTCCACTTT. Translated: CASSLAEFKSSPLHF.

This chain joins TRBV7-9 and TRBJ1-6; D call uncertain. The CDR3 runs to 13 residues. Trimming cost V 4 bases and J 5 bases, with 6 bases left between them. Per germline, CDR1 SEHNR and CDR2 FQNEAQ (reference sequence). DNA of the CDR3: TGTGCCAGCAGCTGGGCGGATAATTCACCCCTCCACTTT. Its translation: CASSWADNSPLHF.

This clonotype was recorded many times. V is TRBV19 and J is TRBJ1-5; the match to TRBD1 covers 8 bases. The CDR3 contains 14 residues. V was clipped by 5 bases and J by 7 bases; unmatched bases: 7. Germline assignment: CDR1 LNHDA and CDR2 SQIVND (reference sequence). The CDR3: CASSPQGGGQPQHF. CDR3 coding DNA: TGTGCCAGTAGTCCACAGGGGGGGGGCCAGCCCCAGCATTTT.

The table lists this clonotype with many counts. The chain employs TRBV24-1 and TRBJ1-2, with unresolved D. The CDR3 is 12 amino acids. Germline CDR1 is KGHDR and CDR2 is SFDVKD. Trimming shortened V by 4 bases and J by 4 bases, and 6 bases separated the two germline ends. The DNA for the CDR3 is TGTGCCACCAGTGAAGGAAGCTATGGCTACACCTTC. Translated: CATSEGSYGYTF.

This sequence joins TRBV20-1 and TRBJ2-7; TRBD2 aligns across 11 bases. CDR1 DFQATT and CDR2 SNEGSKA come from the germline V gene (reference sequence). V shed 3 bases and J 9 bases; nucleotides not matched to a gene: 13. The CDR3 consists of 15 residues. The CDR3 region has the DNA TGCAGTGCTAGGCCCCCGGGACTAGCGGTACTAGGGCAGTACTTC. Protein product: CSARPPGLAVLGQYF.

This clonotype showed up just once. A read error may account for a junction end that differs from germline. The V and J genes are TRBV11-2 and TRBJ2-7; 8 bases fit TRBD2. Germline CDR1 SGHAT, CDR2 FQNNGV. The CDR3 totals 16 residues. The CDR3 reads CASSQGGLAGIYEQYF. CDR3 bases: TGCGCCAGCAGCCAAGGAGGATTAGCGGGGATCTACGAGCAGTACTTC. The entire variable domain, with the rest obtained from reference TRBV11-2 and TRBJ2-7, is as follows: EAGVAQSPRYKIIEKRQSVAFWCNPISGHATLYWYQQILGQGPKLLIQFQNNGVVDDSQLPKDRFSAERLKGVDSTLKIQPAKLEDSAVYLCASSQGGLAGIYEQYFGPGTRLTVT.

Worth noting for this clonotype: This may be a read error: a much more frequent sequence differs by one nucleotide. V usage is TRBV2 and J usage is TRBJ2-5; 13 bases map to TRBD2. With V trimmed by 4 bases and J by 11 bases, 10 bases remained unmatched. Looked up from germline, CDR1 is SNHLY and CDR2 is FYNNEI. This CDR3 region has 15 residues. The CDR3 loop reads CASSGLAGGIGEQYF. DNA of the CDR3: TGTGCCAGCAGTGGACTAGCGGGAGGAATTGGTGAGCAGTACTTC.

There are many counts of this clonotype. CDR3 coding DNA: TGTGCCAGCAGCTTAGCTGCCCGGACGAACACCGGGGAGCTGTTTTTT. Its translation: CASSLAARTNTGELFF. J is TRBJ2-2 and V is TRBV7-2; the D is unclear. This CDR3 has 16 amino acids. V dropped 0 bases and J dropped 0 bases, with 8 bases sitting between them. Germline loops: CDR1 SGHTA, CDR2 FQGNSA.

A remark on this clonotype: This may come from a read error, since a much larger clone is one base off. The chain combines TRBV5-4 with TRBJ2-5; D unclear. The CDR3 sequence is 14 residues long. The ends were cut back, 4 bases at V and 1 base at J, with 11 bases in the middle. Germline CDR1 reads SGHNT; CDR2 reads YYREEE (reference sequence). Written as DNA, the CDR3 is TGTGCCAGCAGCCCGACTGGCAGCCAAGAGACCCAGTACTTC. This translates into CASSPTGSQETQYF.